These 8 T cell receptor beta chains were all obtained from the same sample, sequenced in a study of T cell repertoires in cytomegalovirus infection. Their antigens remain unidentified. TCRdb redid the calling of the reads with MiXCR, one entry per CDR3 protein. The table records 40,000 to 55,000 distinct CDR3 sequences, under 25% of them present only once. The sample consisted of CD8+ T cells from cultured PBMCs, taken from culture after CMV antigen stimulation. The receptors stem from a human donor in good health (CMV status not recorded). Some clones in this sample may be carry-over from other donors' samples.

The chain has TRBV30 and TRBJ2-7, with 12 nucleotides matching TRBD2. CDR3 length equals 13 residues. The trim removed 8 bases at V and 5 bases at J, leaving 7 bases unmatched. Germline assignment: CDR1 GTSNPN and CDR2 SVGIG (reference sequence). The CDR3 DNA follows: TGTGCCGGCTCACTAGCGGGAGGAGACGAGCAGTACTTC. Amino acids: CAGSLAGGDEQYF. The full variable domain, in which reference TRBV30 and TRBJ2-7 provide the parts outside the CDR3, is SQTIHQWPATLVQPVGSPLSLECTVEGTSNPNLYWYRQAAGRGLQLLFYSVGIGQISSEVPQNLSASRPQDRQFILSSKKLLLSDSGFYLCAGSLAGGDEQYFGPGTRLTVT.

The chain employs TRBV7-2 and TRBJ2-2; 10 nucleotides agree with TRBD2. The CDR3 spans 16 residues. V lost 5 bases to trimming and J lost 3 bases; unmatched junction nucleotides: 6. The germline V gene has CDR1 SGHTA and CDR2 FQGNSA. The CDR3 here is CASSTGTSAYTGELFF. Here the CDR3 DNA reads TGTGCCAGCAGCACCGGGACTAGCGCCTACACCGGGGAGCTGTTTTTT.

This chain uses TRBV7-2 with TRBJ2-7; maybe TRBD2 (5 bases). The germline V and J ends were trimmed by 1 base and 2 bases, with 18 bases remaining between them. CDR3 size: 17 residues. Per the germline V gene, CDR1 is SGHTA and CDR2 is FQGNSA. The CDR3 sequence: CASSLGIALGDPYEQYF. CDR3 DNA: TGTGCCAGCAGCTTAGGGATAGCGCTGGGTGACCCCTACGAGCAGTACTTC. The full variable domain, with the rest looked up from reference TRBV7-2 and TRBJ2-7, is GAGVSQSPSNKVTEKGKDVELRCDPISGHTALYWYRQSLGQGLEFLIYFQGNSAPDKSGLPSDRFSAERTGGSVSTLTIQRTQQEDSAVYLCASSLGIALGDPYEQYFGPGTRLTVT.

The chain couples TRBV7-2 to TRBJ2-7, with D perhaps matching TRBD2 (5 bases). This CDR3 has 11 residues. Germline-derived CDR1 and CDR2 are SGHTA and FQGNSA. Trimming removed 3 bases from V and 6 bases from J, with 6 bases in between. CDR3 nucleotide sequence: TGTGCCAGCAGCTTTAGCGTCGAGCAGTACTTC. Its protein product is CASSFSVEQYF.

The sample holds a few counts of this clonotype. This CDR3 is missing its conserved last phenylalanine or tryptophan, likely due to a read error. The chain uses TRBV6-1 and TRBJ1-1; TRBD1 is a possible D gene (5 bases). The CDR3 spans 13 residues. The V end was cut by 7 bases, the J end by 6 bases, with 15 bases between. The germline V gene has CDR1 MNHNS and CDR2 SASEGT. The DNA for the CDR3 is TGTGCCAGCACCCACCTGGGGGGGGCTGAAGCTTTCCTT. Its translation: CASTHLGGAEAFL.

This clonotype has just a few counts. V and J are TRBV7-6 and TRBJ2-1; a weak D match, TRBD2 (5 bases). This CDR3 has 12 residues. Looked up from germline, CDR1 is SGHVS and CDR2 is FNYEAQ. The germline V and J ends were trimmed by 1 base and 9 bases, with 7 bases remaining between them. The CDR3: CASSLGGSEQFF. The CDR3 coding sequence is TGTGCCAGCAGCTTAGGAGGGAGTGAGCAGTTCTTC.

There are a few counts of this clonotype. The V and J genes are TRBV19 and TRBJ2-7; 12 nucleotides align to TRBD1. Germline CDR1 and CDR2: LNHDA and SQIVND (reference sequence). The CDR3 contains 14 residues. Trimming removed 4 bases from V and 7 bases from J; junction bases left unmatched: 5. CDR3: CASSTGQGAREQYF. The CDR3 nucleotides read TGTGCCAGTAGTACGGGACAGGGGGCGCGTGAGCAGTACTTC.

The chain uses TRBV7-8 and TRBJ2-1, with D perhaps being TRBD1 or TRBD2 (5 bases each). The CDR3 covers 15 residues. Germline V gives CDR1 SGHVS, CDR2 FQNEAQ. V lost 5 bases to trimming and J lost 8 bases, with 19 bases between them. In nucleotides, the CDR3 is TGTGCCAGCAGCGATAGGGGAGCAAGGCAGGATGAGCAGTTCTTC. This encodes CASSDRGARQDEQFF.